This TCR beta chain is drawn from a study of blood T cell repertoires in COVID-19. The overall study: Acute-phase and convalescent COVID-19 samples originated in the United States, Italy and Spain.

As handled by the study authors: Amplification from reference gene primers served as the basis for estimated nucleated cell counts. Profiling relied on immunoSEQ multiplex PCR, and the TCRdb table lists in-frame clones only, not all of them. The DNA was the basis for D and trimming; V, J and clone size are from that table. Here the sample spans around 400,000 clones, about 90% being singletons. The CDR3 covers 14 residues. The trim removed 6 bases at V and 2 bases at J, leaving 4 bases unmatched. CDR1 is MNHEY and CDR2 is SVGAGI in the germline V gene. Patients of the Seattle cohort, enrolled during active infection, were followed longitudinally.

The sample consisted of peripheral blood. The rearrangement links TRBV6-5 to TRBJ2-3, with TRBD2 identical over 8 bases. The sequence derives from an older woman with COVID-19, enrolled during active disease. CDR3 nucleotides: TGTGCCAGCAGCCGGGGGGGAATCACAGATACGCAGTATTTT. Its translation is CASSRGGITDTQYF.